This T cell receptor beta chain is from a study of identical twins. Study-level findings and limits: Findings came from cross-sectional statistics, without long-term follow-up of donors. Potential partial confounding of zero-insertion analyses by invariant MAIT and iNKT cells was noted. Insertion counts were lower in abundant cord blood beta clonotypes, a trend that memory repertoires did not show.

TCRdb re-called the 5' RACE reads with MiXCR, one entry per CDR3 protein. Of hundreds of thousands of distinct CDR3 sequences in the sample, roughly 9.8% are singletons; the top ten hold roughly 7%. The CDR3 runs to 14 residues. With 1 base removed from V and 5 bases from J, the gap between germline ends came to 15 bases. The germline gives CDR1 DFQATT, CDR2 SNEGSKA (reference sequence). This clonotype appeared a few times. Its cognate antigen is unknown. These data were also filed under a second study, of yellow fever vaccine responses in identical twins. That paper adds: Reportedly, the T cell response mounted by twins to vaccine seemed partly convergent, partly personalized.

The source of this sequence is a woman between 18 and 29 years old in good health. The J gene is TRBJ2-7, the V gene TRBV20-1, with D possibly TRBD1 on 6 matching bases. Specimen: CD8+ T cells sorted from blood. The CDR3 DNA sequence: TGCAGTGCTAGAGTGTGGGGGCAGTCGGACGAGCAGTACTTC. Translating it yields CSARVWGQSDEQYF.